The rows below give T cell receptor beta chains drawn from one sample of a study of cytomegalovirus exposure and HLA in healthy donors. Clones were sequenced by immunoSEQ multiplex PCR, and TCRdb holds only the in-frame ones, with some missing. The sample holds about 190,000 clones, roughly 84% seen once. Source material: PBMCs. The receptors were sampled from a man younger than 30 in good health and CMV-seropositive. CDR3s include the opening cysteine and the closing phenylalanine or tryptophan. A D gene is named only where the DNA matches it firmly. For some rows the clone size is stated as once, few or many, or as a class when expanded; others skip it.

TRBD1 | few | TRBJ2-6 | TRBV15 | TGTGCCACCAGTTCTGACAGGGTCTCTGGGGCCAACGTCCTGACTTTC | CATSSDRVSGANVLTF
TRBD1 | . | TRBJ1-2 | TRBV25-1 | TGTGCCAGCAGTGTGCCAGGGGGCGACTATGGCTACACCTTC | CASSVPGGDYGYTF
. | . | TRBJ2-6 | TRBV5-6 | TGTGCCAGCAGCTTGGACAGCTTTATCTCTGGGGCCAACGTCCTGACTTTC | CASSLDSFISGANVLTF
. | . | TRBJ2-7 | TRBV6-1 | TGTGCCAGCAGTGAATTTGAGGCCTTAAATTCCTACGAGCAGTACTTC | CASSEFEALNSYEQYF
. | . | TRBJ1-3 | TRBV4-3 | TGCGCCAGCAGCCAAGAACCAGGCAGGGTCTCTGGAAACACCATATATTTT | CASSQEPGRVSGNTIYF
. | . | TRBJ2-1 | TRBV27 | TGTGCCAGCAGTTTATCGATAGGGGCCAATGAGCAGTTCTTC | CASSLSIGANEQFF
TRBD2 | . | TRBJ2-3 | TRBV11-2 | TGTGCCAGCCTGAATAGCGGGAGGGCAGATACGCAGTATTTT | CASLNSGRADTQYF
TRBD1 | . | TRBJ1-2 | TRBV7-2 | TGTGCCAGCAGCGGTTCCGGGCGGGACAGGGAGAGAGGCTACACCTTC | CASSGSGRDRERGYTF
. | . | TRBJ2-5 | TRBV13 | TGTGCCAGCAGCCCGACACGGCTCGAAGGTGGAGAGACCCAGTACTTC | CASSPTRLEGGETQYF
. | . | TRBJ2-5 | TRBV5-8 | TGTGCCAGCAGCCTAACGGCCCAGTACTTC | CASSLTAQYF
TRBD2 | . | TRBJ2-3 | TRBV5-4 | TGTGCCAGCAGCGGACTAGCGGGAGGGCCCACAGATACGCAGTATTTT | CASSGLAGGPTDTQYF
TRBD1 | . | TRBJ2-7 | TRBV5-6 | TGTGCCAGCAGCACCCGACAGGGTAGATACGAGCAGTACTTC | CASSTRQGRYEQYF
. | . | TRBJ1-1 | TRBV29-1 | TGCAGCGTTGGAGGGAACGAGGTCACTGAAGCTTTCTTT | CSVGGNEVTEAFF
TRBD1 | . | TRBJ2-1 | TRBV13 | TGTGCCAGCAGCTACTCCGGGACAGTGTACAATGAGCAGTTCTTC | CASSYSGTVYNEQFF
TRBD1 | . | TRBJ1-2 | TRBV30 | TGTGCCTGGAGCCCGGGGGACAGGGATACTAACTATGGCTACACCTTC | CAWSPGDRDTNYGYTF
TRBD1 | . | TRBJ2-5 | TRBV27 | TGTGCCAGCAGTTTATGGGGTGCTCCGGGACAGGGGGCCTCGGGAGAGACCCAGTACTTC | CASSLWGAPGQGASGETQYF
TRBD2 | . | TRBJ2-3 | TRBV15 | TGTGCCACCAGCAGAGGACTAGCAGGCACAGATACGCAGTATTTT | CATSRGLAGTDTQYF
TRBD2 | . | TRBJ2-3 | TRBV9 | TGTGCCAGCAGGACTAGCTCAACAGATACGCAGTATTTT | CASRTSSTDTQYF
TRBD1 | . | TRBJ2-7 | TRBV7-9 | TGTGCCAGCAGCTTAGGCGGGACAGGGGGTGTCTACGAGCAGTACTTC | CASSLGGTGGVYEQYF
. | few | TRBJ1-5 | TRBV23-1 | TGCGCCAGCAGTCAATGCGCGGACTCTAGCAATCAGCCCCAGCATTTT | CASSQCADSSNQPQHF
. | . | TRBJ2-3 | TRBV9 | TGTGCCAGCAGCGGGAGATACACAGATACGCAGTATTTT | CASSGRYTDTQYF
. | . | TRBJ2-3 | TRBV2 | TGTGCCAGCAGATTAGCAGTCAGCACAGATACGCAGTATTTT | CASRLAVSTDTQYF
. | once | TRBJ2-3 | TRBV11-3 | TGTGCCAGCAGCCGGGACCCGCGGGGCGCAGATACGCAGTATTTT | CASSRDPRGADTQYF
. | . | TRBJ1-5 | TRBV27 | TGTGCCAGCAGGGGCTTCTATAGCAATCAGCCCCAGCATTTT | CASRGFYSNQPQHF
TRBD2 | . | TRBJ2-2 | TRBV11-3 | TGTGCCAGCAGACCGGGACTAGCGGGAGGTGACGGCACCGGGGAGCTGTTTTTT | CASRPGLAGGDGTGELFF
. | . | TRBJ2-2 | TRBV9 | TGTGCCAGCAGCCTAACAGGGTCCACCGGGGAGCTGTTTTTT | CASSLTGSTGELFF
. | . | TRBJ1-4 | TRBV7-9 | TGTGCCAGCAGCTTATACAGGGTTGCAACTAATGAAAAACTGTTTTTT | CASSLYRVATNEKLFF
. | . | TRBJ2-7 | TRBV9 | TGTGCCAGCAGCGTAGCTAGGGGCGAGCAGTACTTC | CASSVARGEQYF
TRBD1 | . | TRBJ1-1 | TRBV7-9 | TGTGCCAGCAGCGCCCTGACAGGGGCCGCTGAAGCTTTCTTT | CASSALTGAAEAFF
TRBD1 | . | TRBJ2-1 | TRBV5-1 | TGCGCCAGCAGCCTCCGGGACAGCTCCTACAATGAGCAGTTCTTC | CASSLRDSSYNEQFF
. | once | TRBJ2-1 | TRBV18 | TGTGCCAGCTCACCCGGGGGAGCGGACTCCTACAATGAGCAGTTCTTC | CASSPGGADSYNEQFF
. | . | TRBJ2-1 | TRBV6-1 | TGTGCCAGCACGCTAGTTTGGAATGAGCAGTTCTTC | CASTLVWNEQFF
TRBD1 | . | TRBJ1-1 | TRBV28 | TGTGCCAGCAGTTCAAACAGGGGGCTAGTGTACACTGAAGCTTTCTTT | CASSSNRGLVYTEAFF
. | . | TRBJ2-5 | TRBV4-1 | TGCGCCAGCAGCCCGGGGGAGACCCAGTACTTC | CASSPGETQYF
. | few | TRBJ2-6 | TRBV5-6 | TGTGCCAGCAGCTTGCCAGGCTCTGGGGCCAACGTCCTGACTTTC | CASSLPGSGANVLTF
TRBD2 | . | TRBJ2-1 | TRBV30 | TGTGCCTGGAGGAACGGACTAGCGGGAGCGGATGAGCAGTTCTTC | CAWRNGLAGADEQFF
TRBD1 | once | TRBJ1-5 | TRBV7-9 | TGTGCCAGCAGCTCTACCGACAGGGGGAATCAGCCCCAGCATTTT | CASSSTDRGNQPQHF